Presented here are 7 T cell receptor beta chains from one specimen sequenced in a study of identical twins. Via MiXCR, TCRdb re-called the 5' RACE reads, giving one row per CDR3 protein. Of more than 1.5 million distinct CDR3 sequences in the sample, about 30% are singletons; the top ten hold 0.25% to 0.3%. The sample taken for sequencing was cord blood. The receptors shown here come from a newborn girl in good health.

The rearrangement joins TRBV20-1 to TRBJ1-2, with TRBD1 identical over 8 bases. V lost 6 bases to trimming and J lost 0 bases; unmatched junction nucleotides: 6. Germline V gene sequence: CDR1 DFQATT, CDR2 SNEGSKA (reference sequence). CDR3 length: 14 amino acids. The CDR3, as DNA: TGCAGTGCCCATAACAGGGGGGCTAACTATGGCTACACCTTC. It codes for CSAHNRGANYGYTF.

This clonotype was found a few times. The chain couples TRBV3-1 to TRBJ2-3, with D hard to call. This CDR3 comprises 14 residues. Germline V gene lookup returns CDR1 LGHDT and CDR2 YNNKEL (reference sequence). Between the trimmed V and J ends, which lost 4 bases and 4 bases, there was a span of 12 bases. CDR3 in DNA: TGTGCCAGCAGCCTCGACCACCTAGCAGATACGCAGTATTTT. Translation gives CASSLDHLADTQYF.

The J gene is TRBJ1-1, the V gene TRBV20-1; D is unclear. Germline CDR1 is DFQATT and CDR2 is SNEGSKA (reference sequence). Trimming took off 4 bases at V and 3 bases at J, with 18 bases between the two ends. CDR3 length: 15 residues. Written as DNA, the CDR3 is TGCAGTGCTAACCCTTTGGGTGGGAGGGACACTGAAGCTTTCTTT. As protein: CSANPLGGRDTEAFF.

The chain employs TRBV10-3 and TRBJ2-5; 11 nucleotides align to TRBD2. Germline V gene sequence: CDR1 ENHRY, CDR2 SYGVKD. Trimming at V came to 3 bases and at J to 11 bases, leaving 8 bases not matched to a gene. The CDR3 is 14 residues long. For the CDR3, the DNA is TGTGCCATCAGTGATAGCGGGGGGGTCTCTAAGCAGTACTTC. It translates to CAISDSGGVSKQYF.

This clonotype was seen a handful of times. The chain links TRBV9 to TRBJ2-1; 12 bases are a match to TRBD2. This CDR3 contains 18 residues. Germline CDR1 reads SGDLS; CDR2 reads YYNGEE. The junction had 5 bases not matched to a gene; V was cut back by 0 bases and J by 1 base. Here the CDR3 DNA reads TGTGCCAGCAGCGTAGTCGGGACTAGCGGGCGTTCCTACAATGAGCAGTTCTTC. This codes for CASSVVGTSGRSYNEQFF.

The chain couples TRBV5-1 to TRBJ2-7; D might be TRBD1 (5 bases). Germline V lookup: CDR1 SGHRS, CDR2 YFSETQ. Deletions cut 4 bases from V and 4 bases from J, with 12 bases between. The CDR3 runs to 13 residues. CDR3 region: CASSRPGRYEQYF. As DNA, the CDR3 is TGCGCCAGCAGCCGTCCAGGGCGGTACGAGCAGTACTTC.

The J gene is TRBJ2-1, the V gene TRBV7-2; D may be TRBD1 or TRBD2 (5 bases each). CDR1 is SGHTA, CDR2 FQGNSA, per germline. V was shortened by 4 bases and J by 8 bases, with 15 bases between the two germline ends. CDR3 length equals 14 residues. CDR3 nucleotide sequence: TGTGCCAGCAGCTCCCGGACTGGGACGGATGAGCAGTTCTTC. Amino acids: CASSSRTGTDEQFF.